The TCR beta chain under discussion was sequenced for a study of blood T cells in healthy people across ages. Looking at the study overall: Using template switching, researchers captured about one barcoded beta molecule for each two T cells.

It was with a sample-barcoded 5' primer and a J-beta primer mix that a second PCR of roughly 7 to 12 cycles was run. Researchers report that each sample yielded at least 2.5 million CDR3-containing paired-end reads. TCRdb reanalysed the 5' RACE reads using MiXCR and keeps one entry per CDR3 protein. Of about 1.5 million distinct CDR3 sequences listed, approximately 43% are singletons. The receptor comes from a woman between 18 and 29 years old in good health. Specimen: blood.

DNA for the CDR3: TGTGCCAGCACAGGGGGTTCCACCTTTAACTATGGCTACACCTTC. Protein: CASTGGSTFNYGYTF. This sequence joins TRBV5-5 and TRBJ1-2; the match to TRBD1 covers 7 bases. The CDR3 is 15 amino acids. The trim removed 6 bases at V and 1 base at J, leaving 9 bases unmatched. Looked up from germline, CDR1 is SGHKS and CDR2 is YYEKEE (reference sequence). Looking up the rest from reference TRBV5-5 and TRBJ1-2 gives the full variable domain: DAGVTQSPTHLIKTRGQQVTLRCSPISGHKSVSWYQQVLGQGPQFIFQYYEKEERGRGNFPDRFSARQFPNYSSELNVNALLLGDSALYLCASTGGSTFNYGYTFGSGTRLTVV.